This T cell receptor beta chain came from a study of shared clonotypes between healthy human individuals. Study-wide results and limits: In having few donors, the study represented limited genetic and exposure-history diversity.

Trimming pared 3 bases from V and 9 bases from J, leaving 15 bases between. The CDR3 extends over 14 amino acids. Per the germline V gene, CDR1 is LNHNV and CDR2 is YYDKDF (reference sequence). Regarding this clone: Its antigen is as yet unknown.

Input per replicate PCR of unsorted PBMC was 300 ng DNA, corresponding to 33,000 or so T cell genomes. Sequencing of unsorted PBMC DNA was carried out using ten immunoSEQ deep assay plates. TCRdb's table, derived via immunoSEQ multiplex PCR, lists solely in-frame clones and lacks some. The sample yields some 510,000 clones, 79% seen once. This sequence joins TRBV15 and TRBJ1-5; TRBD1 might be the D (5 bases). Source material: PBMCs. This receptor was taken from a woman aged 35 to 49 in good health. Some clones in this sample may be carry-over from other donors' samples. CDR3 DNA sequence: TGTGCCACCAGCAGCGGGACGTCGGTCCGGCCCCAGCATTTT. Translation gives CATSSGTSVRPQHF.